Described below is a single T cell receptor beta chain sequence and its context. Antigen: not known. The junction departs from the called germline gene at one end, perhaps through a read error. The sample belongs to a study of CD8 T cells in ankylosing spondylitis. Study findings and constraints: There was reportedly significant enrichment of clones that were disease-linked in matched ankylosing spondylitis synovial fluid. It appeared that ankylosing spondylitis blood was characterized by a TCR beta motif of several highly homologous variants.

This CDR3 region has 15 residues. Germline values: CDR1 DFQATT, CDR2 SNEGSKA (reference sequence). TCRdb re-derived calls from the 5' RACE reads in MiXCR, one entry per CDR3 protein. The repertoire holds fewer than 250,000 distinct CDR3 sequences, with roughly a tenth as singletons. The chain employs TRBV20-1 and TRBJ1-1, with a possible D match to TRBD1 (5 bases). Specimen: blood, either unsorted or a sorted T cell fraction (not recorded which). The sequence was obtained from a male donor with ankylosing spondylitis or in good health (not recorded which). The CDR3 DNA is TGCAGTGCTAGAGATTCGGCAGGGACTAACACTGAAGCTTTATTT. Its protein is CSARDSAGTNTEALF.